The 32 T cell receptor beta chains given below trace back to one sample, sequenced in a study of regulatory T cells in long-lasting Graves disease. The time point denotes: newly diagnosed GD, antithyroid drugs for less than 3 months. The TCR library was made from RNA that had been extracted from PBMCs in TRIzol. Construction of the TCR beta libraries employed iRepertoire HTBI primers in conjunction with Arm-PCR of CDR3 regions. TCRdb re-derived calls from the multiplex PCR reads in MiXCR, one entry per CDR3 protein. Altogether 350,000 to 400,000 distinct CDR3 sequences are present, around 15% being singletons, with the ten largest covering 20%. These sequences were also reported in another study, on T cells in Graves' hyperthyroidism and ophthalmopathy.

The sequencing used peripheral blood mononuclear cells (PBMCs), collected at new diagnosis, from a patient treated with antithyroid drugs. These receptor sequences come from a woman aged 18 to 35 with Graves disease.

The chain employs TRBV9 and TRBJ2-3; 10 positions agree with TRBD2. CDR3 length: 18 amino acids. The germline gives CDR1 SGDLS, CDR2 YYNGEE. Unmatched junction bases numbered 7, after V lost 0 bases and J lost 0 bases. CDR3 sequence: CASSVALLTSGSTDTQYF. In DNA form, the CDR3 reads TGTGCCAGCAGCGTAGCCCTCTTGACTAGCGGGAGCACAGATACGCAGTATTTT. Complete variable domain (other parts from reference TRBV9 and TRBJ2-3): DSGVTQTPKHLITATGQRVTLRCSPRSGDLSVYWYQQSLDQGLQFLIQYYNGEERAKGNILERFSAQQFPDLHSELNLSSLELGDSALYFCASSVALLTSGSTDTQYFGPGTRLTVL.

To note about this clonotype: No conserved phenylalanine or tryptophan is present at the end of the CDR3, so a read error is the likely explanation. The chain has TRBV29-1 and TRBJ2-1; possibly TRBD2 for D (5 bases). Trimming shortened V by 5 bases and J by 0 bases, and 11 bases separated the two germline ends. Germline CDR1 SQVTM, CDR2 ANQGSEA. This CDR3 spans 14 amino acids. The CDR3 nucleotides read TGCAGCGTTTCAACTAGAGCCTCCTACAATGAGCAGTTCCTC. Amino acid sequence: CSVSTRASYNEQFL.

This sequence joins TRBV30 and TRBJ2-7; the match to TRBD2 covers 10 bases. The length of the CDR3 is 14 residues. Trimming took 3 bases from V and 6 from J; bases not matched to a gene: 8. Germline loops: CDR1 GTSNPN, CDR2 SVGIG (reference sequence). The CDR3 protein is CAWRESGRASEQYF. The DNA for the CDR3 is TGTGCCTGGAGAGAGAGCGGGAGGGCTAGCGAGCAGTACTTC.

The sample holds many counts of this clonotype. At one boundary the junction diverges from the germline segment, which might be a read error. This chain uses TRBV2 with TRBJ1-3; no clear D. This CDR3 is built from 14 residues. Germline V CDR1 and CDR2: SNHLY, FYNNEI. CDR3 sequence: CASSDWAGGSTIYF. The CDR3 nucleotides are TGTGCCAGCAGTGATTGGGCAGGTGGAAGCACCATATATTTT. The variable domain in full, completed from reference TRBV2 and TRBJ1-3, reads EPEVTQTPSHQVTQMGQEVILRCVPISNHLYFYWYRQILGQKVEFLVSFYNNEISEKSEIFDDQFSVERPDGSNFTLKIRSTKLEDSAMYFCASSDWAGGSTIYFGEGSWLTVV.

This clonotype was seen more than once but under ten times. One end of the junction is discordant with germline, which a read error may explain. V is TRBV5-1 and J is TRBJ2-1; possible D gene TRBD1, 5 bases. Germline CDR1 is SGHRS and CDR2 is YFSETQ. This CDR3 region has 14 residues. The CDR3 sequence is CASSFWGRPNEQFF. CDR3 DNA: TGTGCCAGCAGCTTTTGGGGCCGGCCGAATGAGCAGTTCTTC. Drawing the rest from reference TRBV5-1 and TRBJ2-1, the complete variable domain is KAGVTQTPRYLIKTRGQQVTLSCSPISGHRSVSWYQQTPGQGLQFLFEYFSETQRNKGNFPGRFSGRQFSNSRSEMNVSTLELGDSALYLCASSFWGRPNEQFFGPGTRLTVL.

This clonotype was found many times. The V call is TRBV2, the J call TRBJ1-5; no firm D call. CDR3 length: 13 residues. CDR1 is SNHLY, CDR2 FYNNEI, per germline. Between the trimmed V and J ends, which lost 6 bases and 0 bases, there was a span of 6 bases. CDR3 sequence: CASRDLSNQPQHF. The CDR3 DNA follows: TGTGCCAGCAGGGACCTTAGCAATCAGCCCCAGCATTTT.

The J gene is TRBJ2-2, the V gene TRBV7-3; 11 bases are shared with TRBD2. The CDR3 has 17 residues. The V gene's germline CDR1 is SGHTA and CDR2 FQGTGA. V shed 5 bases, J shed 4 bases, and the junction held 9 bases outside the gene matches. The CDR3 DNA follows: TGTGCCAGCAGCCCGGGGGGGCTAGCGGGGGGCACCGGGGAGCTGTTTTTT. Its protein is CASSPGGLAGGTGELFF.

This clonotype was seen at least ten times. The CDR3 nucleotides are TGTGCCAGCAGCCATGGACCAGACACGATCACAGATACGCAGTATTTT. As protein: CASSHGPDTITDTQYF. V gene TRBV7-9 combines with J gene TRBJ2-3; D gene unclear. CDR3 length: 16 amino acids. The germline gives CDR1 SEHNR, CDR2 FQNEAQ (reference sequence). Trimming stripped 5 bases from V and 2 bases from J, with 17 bases between.

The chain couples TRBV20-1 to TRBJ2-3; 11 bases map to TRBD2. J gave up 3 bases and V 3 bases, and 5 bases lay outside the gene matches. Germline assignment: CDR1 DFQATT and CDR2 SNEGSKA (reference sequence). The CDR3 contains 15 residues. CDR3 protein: CSASSGGASTDTQYF. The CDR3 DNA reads TGCAGTGCTAGTAGCGGGGGGGCCTCAACAGATACGCAGTATTTT.

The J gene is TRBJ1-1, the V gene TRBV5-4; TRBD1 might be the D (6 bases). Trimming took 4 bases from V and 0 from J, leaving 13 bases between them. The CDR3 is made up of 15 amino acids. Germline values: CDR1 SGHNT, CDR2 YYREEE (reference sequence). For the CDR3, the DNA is TGTGCCAGCAGCGGTCAGGGGACCATGAACACTGAAGCTTTCTTT. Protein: CASSGQGTMNTEAFF.

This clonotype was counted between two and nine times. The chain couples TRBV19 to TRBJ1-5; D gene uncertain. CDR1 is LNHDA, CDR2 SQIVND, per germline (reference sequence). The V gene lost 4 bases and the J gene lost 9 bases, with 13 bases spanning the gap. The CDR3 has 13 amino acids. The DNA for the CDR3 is TGTGCCAGTAGTACCCCGGGTATACGGCCCCAGCATTTT. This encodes CASSTPGIRPQHF.

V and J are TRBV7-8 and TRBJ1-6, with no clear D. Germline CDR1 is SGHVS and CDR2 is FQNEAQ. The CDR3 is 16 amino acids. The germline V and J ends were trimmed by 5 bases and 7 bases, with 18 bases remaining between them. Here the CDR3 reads CASSPRRIPQNSPLHF. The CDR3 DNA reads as TGTGCCAGCAGCCCCCGACGGATTCCCCAGAATTCACCCCTCCACTTT.

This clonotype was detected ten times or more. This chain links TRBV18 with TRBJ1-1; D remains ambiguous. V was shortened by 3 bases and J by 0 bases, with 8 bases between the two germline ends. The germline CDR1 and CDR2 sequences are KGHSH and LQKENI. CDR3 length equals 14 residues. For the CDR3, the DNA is TGTGCCAGCTCACCTTGGGAGTTGAACACTGAAGCTTTCTTT. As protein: CASSPWELNTEAFF.

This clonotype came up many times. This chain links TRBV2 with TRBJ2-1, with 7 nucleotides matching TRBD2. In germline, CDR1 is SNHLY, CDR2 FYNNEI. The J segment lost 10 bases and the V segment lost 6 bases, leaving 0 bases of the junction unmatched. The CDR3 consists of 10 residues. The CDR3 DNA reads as TGTGCCAGCAGGGGGGGGGAGCAGTTCTTC. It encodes CASRGGEQFF.

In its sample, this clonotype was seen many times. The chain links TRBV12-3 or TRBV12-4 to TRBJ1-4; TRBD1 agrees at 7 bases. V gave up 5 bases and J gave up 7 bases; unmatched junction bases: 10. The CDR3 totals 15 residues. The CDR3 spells CASSPRQGGSEKLFF. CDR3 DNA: TGTGCCAGCAGTCCCCGACAGGGAGGAAGTGAAAAACTGTTTTTT.

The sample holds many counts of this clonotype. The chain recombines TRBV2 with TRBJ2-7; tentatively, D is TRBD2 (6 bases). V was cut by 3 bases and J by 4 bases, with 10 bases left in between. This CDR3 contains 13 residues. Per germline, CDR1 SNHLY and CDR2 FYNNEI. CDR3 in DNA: TGTGCCAGCAGTGAGACGGGACTTTACGAGCAGTACTTC. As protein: CASSETGLYEQYF. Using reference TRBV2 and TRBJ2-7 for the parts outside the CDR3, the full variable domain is EPEVTQTPSHQVTQMGQEVILRCVPISNHLYFYWYRQILGQKVEFLVSFYNNEISEKSEIFDDQFSVERPDGSNFTLKIRSTKLEDSAMYFCASSETGLYEQYFGPGTRLTVT.

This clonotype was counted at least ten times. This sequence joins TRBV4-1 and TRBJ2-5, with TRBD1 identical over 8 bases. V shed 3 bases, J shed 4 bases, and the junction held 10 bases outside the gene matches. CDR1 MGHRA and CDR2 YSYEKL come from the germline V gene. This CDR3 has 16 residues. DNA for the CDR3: TGCGCCAGCAGCCATCCTGAGACAGGGGCGGCAGAGACCCAGTACTTC. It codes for CASSHPETGAAETQYF.

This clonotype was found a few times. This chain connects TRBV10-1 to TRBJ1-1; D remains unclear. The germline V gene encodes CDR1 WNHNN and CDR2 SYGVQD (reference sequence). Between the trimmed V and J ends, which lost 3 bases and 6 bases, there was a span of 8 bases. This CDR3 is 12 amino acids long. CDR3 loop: CASSDGVAEAFF. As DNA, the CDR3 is TGCGCCAGCAGTGACGGAGTGGCTGAAGCTTTCTTT.

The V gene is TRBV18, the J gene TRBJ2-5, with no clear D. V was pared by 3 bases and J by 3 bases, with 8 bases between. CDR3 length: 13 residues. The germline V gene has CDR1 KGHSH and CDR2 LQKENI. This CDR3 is CASSPGVKETQYF. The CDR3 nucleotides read TGTGCCAGCTCACCTGGGGTGAAAGAGACCCAGTACTTC.

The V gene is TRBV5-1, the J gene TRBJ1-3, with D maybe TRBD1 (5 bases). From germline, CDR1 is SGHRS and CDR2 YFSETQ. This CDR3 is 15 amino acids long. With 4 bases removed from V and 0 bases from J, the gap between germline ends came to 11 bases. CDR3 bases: TGCGCCAGCAGCCGAGGGACGGACTCTGGAAACACCATATATTTT. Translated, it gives CASSRGTDSGNTIYF.

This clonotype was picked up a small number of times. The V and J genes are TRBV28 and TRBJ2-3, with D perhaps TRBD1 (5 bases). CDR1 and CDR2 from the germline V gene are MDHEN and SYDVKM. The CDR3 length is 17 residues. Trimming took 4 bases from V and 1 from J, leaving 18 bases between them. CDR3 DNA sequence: TGTGCCAGCAGTTATCCCCAGGGTGGAGTTGGCACAGATACGCAGTATTTT. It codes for CASSYPQGGVGTDTQYF.

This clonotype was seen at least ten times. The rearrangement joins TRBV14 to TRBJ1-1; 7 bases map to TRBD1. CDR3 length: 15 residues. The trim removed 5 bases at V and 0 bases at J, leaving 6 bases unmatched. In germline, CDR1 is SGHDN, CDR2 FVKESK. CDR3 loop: CASSYRTGMNTEAFF. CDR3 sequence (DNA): TGTGCCAGCAGCTACCGGACAGGAATGAACACTGAAGCTTTCTTT.

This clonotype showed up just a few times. Here the CDR3 reads CASSLGTVGRELFF. The CDR3 nucleotides read TGCGCCAGCAGCTTGGGGACTGTGGGCCGGGAGCTGTTTTTT. The chain recombines TRBV5-1 with TRBJ2-2; TRBD2 might be the D (5 bases). Germline V gene data show CDR1 as SGHRS and CDR2 as YFSETQ. The germline V and J ends were trimmed by 0 bases and 9 bases, with 12 bases remaining between them. The CDR3 has 14 amino acids. The full variable domain, rest sourced from reference TRBV5-1 and TRBJ2-2, is KAGVTQTPRYLIKTRGQQVTLSCSPISGHRSVSWYQQTPGQGLQFLFEYFSETQRNKGNFPGRFSGRQFSNSRSEMNVSTLELGDSALYLCASSLGTVGRELFFGEGSRLTVL.

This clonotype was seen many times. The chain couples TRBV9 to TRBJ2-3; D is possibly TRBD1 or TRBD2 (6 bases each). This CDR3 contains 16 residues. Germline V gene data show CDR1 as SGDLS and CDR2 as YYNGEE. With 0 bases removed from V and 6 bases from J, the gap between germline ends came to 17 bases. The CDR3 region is CASSVASGAQGDTQYF. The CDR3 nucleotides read TGTGCCAGCAGCGTAGCTTCGGGGGCGCAGGGGGATACGCAGTATTTT.

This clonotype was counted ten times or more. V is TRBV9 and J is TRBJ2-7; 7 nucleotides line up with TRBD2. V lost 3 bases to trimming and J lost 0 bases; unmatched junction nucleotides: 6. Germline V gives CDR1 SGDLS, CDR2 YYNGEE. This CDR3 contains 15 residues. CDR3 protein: CASSEGSGNSYEQYF. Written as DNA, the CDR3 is TGTGCCAGCAGCGAGGGGAGCGGGAACTCCTACGAGCAGTACTTC.

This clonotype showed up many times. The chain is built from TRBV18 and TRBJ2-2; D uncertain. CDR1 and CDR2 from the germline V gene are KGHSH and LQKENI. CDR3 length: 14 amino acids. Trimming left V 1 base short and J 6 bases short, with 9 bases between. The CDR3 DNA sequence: TGTGCCAGCTCACCACGTTTGATTGCCGGGGAGCTGTTTTTT. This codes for CASSPRLIAGELFF.

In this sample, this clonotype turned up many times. CDR3 region: CSAERGSNTGELFF. As DNA, the CDR3 is TGCAGTGCCGAGCGGGGGTCGAACACCGGGGAGCTGTTTTTT. V gene TRBV20-1 combines with J gene TRBJ2-2, with TRBD2 matching 8 bases. CDR1 and CDR2 from the germline V gene are DFQATT and SNEGSKA (reference sequence). The CDR3 contains 14 residues. Trimming took 6 bases from V and 0 from J; bases not matched to a gene: 3.

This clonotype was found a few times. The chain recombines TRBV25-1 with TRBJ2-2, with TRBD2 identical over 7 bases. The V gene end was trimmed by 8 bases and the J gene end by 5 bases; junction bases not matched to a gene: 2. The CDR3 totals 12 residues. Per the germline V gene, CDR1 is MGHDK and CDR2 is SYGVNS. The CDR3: CASGGGTGELFF. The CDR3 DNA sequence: TGTGCCAGCGGGGGAGGGACCGGGGAGCTGTTTTTT.

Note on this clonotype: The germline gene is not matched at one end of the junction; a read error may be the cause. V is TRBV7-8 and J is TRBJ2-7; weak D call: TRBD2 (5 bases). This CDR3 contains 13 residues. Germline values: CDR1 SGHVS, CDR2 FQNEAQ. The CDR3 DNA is TGTGCCAGCAGCCGAGGGAGCTCCTACGAGCAGAACTTC. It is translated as CASSRGSSYEQNF.

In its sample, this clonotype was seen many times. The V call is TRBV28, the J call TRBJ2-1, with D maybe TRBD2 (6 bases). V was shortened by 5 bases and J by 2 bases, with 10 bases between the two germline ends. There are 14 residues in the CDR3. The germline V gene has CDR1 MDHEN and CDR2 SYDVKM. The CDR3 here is CASSTSRPYNEQFF. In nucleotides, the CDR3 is TGTGCCAGCAGTACTAGCAGACCCTACAATGAGCAGTTCTTC.

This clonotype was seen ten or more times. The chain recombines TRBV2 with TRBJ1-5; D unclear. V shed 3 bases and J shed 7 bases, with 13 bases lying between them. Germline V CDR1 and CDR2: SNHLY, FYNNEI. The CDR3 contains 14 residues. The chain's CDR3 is CASSERGAGQPQHF. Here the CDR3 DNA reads TGTGCCAGCAGTGAGCGGGGAGCTGGGCAGCCCCAGCATTTT.

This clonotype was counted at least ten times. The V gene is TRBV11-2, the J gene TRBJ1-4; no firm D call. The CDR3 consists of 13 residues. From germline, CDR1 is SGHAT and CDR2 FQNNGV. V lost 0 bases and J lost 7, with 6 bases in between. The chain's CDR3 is CASSLDRSEKLFF. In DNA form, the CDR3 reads TGTGCCAGCAGCTTAGATCGGAGTGAAAAACTGTTTTTT.